Below, 7 T cell receptor beta chains from the same sample are listed, as sequenced in a study of tumor and adjacent non-tumor tissue in lung cancer. No cell sorting was done before RNA was extracted from the tissue. The library came from three nested PCR rounds adapted from ARM-PCR protocols. One entry per CDR3 protein results from TCRdb running MiXCR on the multiplex PCR reads. The table has 100,000 to 150,000 distinct CDR3 sequences, 66% seen once. Source material: lung tumor tissue. The receptors shown here come from a man aged 30 to 39 with non-small cell lung cancer.

Notes on this clonotype: A much larger clone is a single base away; this may be a read error. The chain uses TRBV12-3 or TRBV12-4 and TRBJ2-3; 8 bases are a match to TRBD2. The CDR3 loop spans 14 amino acids. CDR3 loop: CASLDGGAADAQYF. CDR3 coding DNA: TGTGCCAGCTTAGACGGGGGGGCGGCAGATGCGCAGTATTTT.

This clonotype showed up many times. The chain couples TRBV6-2 or TRBV6-3 to TRBJ1-5; no clear D gene. Looked up from germline, CDR1 is MNHEY and CDR2 is SVGEGT. Trimming took off 0 bases at V and 9 bases at J, with 18 bases between the two ends. The CDR3 loop spans 16 amino acids. The CDR3 DNA sequence: TGTGCCAGCAGTTACTCGATCCCCCAGGCTTCCTGGCCCCAGCATTTT. It codes for CASSYSIPQASWPQHF.

Worth noting for this clonotype: Since no conserved phenylalanine or tryptophan closes the CDR3, a read error is the likely cause. This rearrangement joins TRBV11-1 to TRBJ2-5; D not certain. CDR3 length: 14 amino acids. The germline V gene has CDR1 SGHAT and CDR2 FQDESV (reference sequence). The CDR3, as DNA: TGTACCAGCAGCGCCGACACGTACCATGAGACCCAGTACTCC. It encodes CTSSADTYHETQYS.

Concerning this clonotype itself: The junction and the germline gene differ at one end; a read error may be behind it. The rearrangement uses TRBV5-6 and TRBJ2-1; D might be TRBD2 (6 bases). The CDR3 has 13 amino acids. CDR1 is SGHDT, CDR2 YYEEEE, per germline. The CDR3 loop reads CASSLGLGNVQFF. CDR3 DNA: TGTGCCAGTAGCTTGGGACTGGGGAATGTGCAGTTCTTC.

This clonotype appeared many times. The CDR3 DNA is TGCAGTGCTGGGGACTTGCGCTACGAGCAGTACTTC. This encodes CSAGDLRYEQYF. This sequence joins TRBV20-1 and TRBJ2-7, with D perhaps TRBD2 (6 bases). Germline V lookup: CDR1 DFQATT, CDR2 SNEGSKA (reference sequence). V was trimmed by 5 bases and J by 3 bases, leaving 11 bases between them. The CDR3 covers 12 residues.

Remarks on this clonotype: This could be a read error, since a much larger clone is one nucleotide away. The rearrangement links TRBV12-3 or TRBV12-4 to TRBJ2-7; D gene ambiguous. The CDR3 runs to 13 residues. V dropped 5 bases and J dropped 5 bases, with 13 bases sitting between them. CDR3 nucleotides: TGTGCCAGCAGTCTAATGCTGGGGAACGAGCAGTACTTC. Translation: CASSLMLGNEQYF.

This chain uses TRBV4-1 with TRBJ1-1; TRBD1 agrees at 7 bases. The CDR3 is made up of 16 amino acids. CDR1 is MGHRA, CDR2 YSYEKL, per germline. The ends lost 1 base at V and 7 bases at J; junction bases unmatched: 12. The CDR3 reads CASSQAIYRGGIEAFF. CDR3 in DNA: TGCGCCAGCAGCCAAGCTATCTACAGGGGAGGTATTGAAGCTTTCTTT.